These T cell receptor beta chains were read from a single sample in a study of T cells in Graves' hyperthyroidism and ophthalmopathy. TCRdb processed the multiplex PCR reads anew with MiXCR; each CDR3 protein has one entry. The sample shows fewer than 650,000 distinct CDR3 sequences, 14% of them seen only once. The sequencing input was blood. These TCRs come from a woman aged 18-30 years with Graves' ophthalmopathy. Both conserved end residues are part of each CDR3. The order of the fields is clone size, CDR3 length, D gene, J gene, V gene, CDR3 protein, CDR3 DNA. A D gene is named only where the DNA matches it firmly. Clone size appears in some rows only: once, few, many, or a class for an expanded clone.

many 14 . TRBJ2-7 TRBV29-1 CSVVRLQGPYEQYF TGCAGCGTTGTAAGGCTTCAGGGGCCCTACGAGCAGTACTTC
few 15 TRBD1 TRBJ1-2 TRBV10-3 CAISKGQGIDCGYTF TGTGCCATCAGCAAAGGACAGGGAATCGACTGTGGCTACACCTTC
many 17 . TRBJ2-3 TRBV3-1 CASSHLKWAGSTDTQYF TGTGCCAGCAGCCACCTAAAGTGGGCCGGGTCCACAGATACGCAGTATTTT
few 16 TRBD2 TRBJ2-2 TRBV11-3 CASSPGLAGVAGELFF TGTGCCAGCAGCCCGGGACTAGCGGGAGTCGCCGGGGAGCTGTTTTTT
many 15 TRBD2 TRBJ2-4 TRBV6-1 CASSPIAGVENIQYF TGTGCCAGCAGTCCTATAGCGGGAGTCGAAAACATTCAGTACTTC
. 13 TRBD2 TRBJ2-3 TRBV12-3/TRBV12-4 CATGAGGSDTQYF TGTGCCACCGGAGCGGGGGGGTCGGATACGCAGTATTTT
many 13 . TRBJ1-3 TRBV27 CASRTLSGNTIYF TGTGCCAGCAGGACGCTCTCTGGAAACACCATATATTTT
. 17 . TRBJ2-1 TRBV6-4 CASSDEYGDSSYNEQFF TGTGCCAGCAGCGACGAATACGGGGACTCATCCTACAATGAGCAGTTCTTC
few 16 . TRBJ1-1 TRBV4-1 CASSRIVGRVNTEAFF TGCGCCAGCAGCCGCATCGTGGGCAGGGTGAACACTGAAGCTTTCTTT
few 14 . TRBJ1-5 TRBV19 CASSIGGDGQPQHF TGTGCCAGTAGTATAGGGGGCGACGGTCAGCCCCAGCATTTT
few 17 TRBD1 TRBJ2-2 TRBV4-2 CASSPWDRALKTGELFF TGTGCCAGCAGCCCCTGGGACAGGGCTCTAAAAACCGGGGAGCTGTTTTTT
many 15 . TRBJ2-5 TRBV20-1 CSARESLAVQETQYF TGCAGTGCTAGGGAGTCCTTAGCGGTGCAAGAGACCCAGTACTTC
few 17 TRBD1 TRBJ1-5 TRBV4-2 CASSQDARTGINQPQHF TGTGCCAGCAGCCAAGATGCGCGGACAGGGATAAATCAGCCCCAGCATTTT
many 13 TRBD1 TRBJ1-2 TRBV28 CASSLDRGSGYTF TGTGCCAGCAGTTTGGACAGGGGGAGTGGCTACACCTTC
many 16 TRBD2 TRBJ2-1 TRBV3-1 CASSQGLAGVYNEQFF TGTGCCAGCAGCCAAGGACTAGCGGGAGTCTACAATGAGCAGTTCTTC
. 18 TRBD1 TRBJ1-6 TRBV4-1 CASSQTRDRGQRNSPLHF TGCGCCAGCAGCCAGACCCGGGACAGGGGGCAGCGGAATTCACCCCTCCACTTT
. 17 TRBD2 TRBJ2-3 TRBV4-3 CASSQDWASGSTDTQYF TGCGCCAGCAGCCAAGATTGGGCTAGCGGTAGCACAGATACGCAGTATTTT
many 12 . TRBJ2-5 TRBV7-2 CASSTGQETQYF TGTGCCAGCAGCACAGGGCAAGAGACCCAGTACTTC
many 13 . TRBJ2-7 TRBV7-3 CASSLNRDYEQYF TGTGCCAGCAGCTTAAACAGGGACTACGAGCAGTACTTC
many 16 . TRBJ2-2 TRBV7-2 CASRLPVGGGTGELFF TGTGCCAGCAGGCTCCCGGTGGGGGGCGGCACCGGGGAGCTGTTTTTT
many 12 . TRBJ1-1 TRBV29-1 CSVTTWNTEAFF TGCAGCGTCACCACCTGGAACACTGAAGCTTTCTTT
. 11 . TRBJ2-2 TRBV7-9 CASNVAGELFF TGTGCCAGCAACGTTGCGGGGGAGCTGTTTTTT
. 17 TRBD1 TRBJ2-1 TRBV27 CASSFWAGRGSYNEQFF TGTGCCAGCAGTTTTTGGGCGGGCAGGGGGTCCTACAATGAGCAGTTCTTC
many 13 . TRBJ1-1 TRBV30 CAWDRRRGTEAFF TGTGCCTGGGACCGAAGGCGGGGCACTGAAGCTTTCTTT
many 15 TRBD2 TRBJ2-7 TRBV28 CASSFRLAGPYEQYF TGTGCCAGCAGTTTCCGACTAGCGGGCCCCTACGAGCAGTACTTC
. 14 . TRBJ2-7 TRBV9 CASSVDPRTYEQYF TGTGCCAGCAGCGTAGATCCGCGAACCTACGAGCAGTACTTC
many 15 . TRBJ2-5 TRBV11-1 CASSPSHRSGETQYF TGTGCCAGCAGCCCCAGCCATCGGAGTGGAGAGACCCAGTACTTC
many 17 TRBD2 TRBJ2-1 TRBV5-1 CASSLLLAVESYNEQFF TGCGCCAGCAGCTTGCTACTAGCGGTTGAGTCCTACAATGAGCAGTTCTTC
. 16 . TRBJ2-3 TRBV3-1 CASSYLSRDRTDTQYF TGTGCCAGCAGCTACCTCTCGCGGGACCGCACAGATACGCAGTATTTT
few 15 . TRBJ2-7 TRBV27 CASSLSVAQPYEQYF TGTGCCAGCAGTTTATCGGTGGCCCAGCCCTACGAGCAGTACTTC
many 16 TRBD1 TRBJ1-1 TRBV28 CASSLWRPDRDTEAFF TGTGCCAGCAGTTTATGGCGGCCGGACAGGGACACTGAAGCTTTCTTT
many 13 . TRBJ2-7 TRBV19 CASSRQGSYEQYF TGTGCCAGCAGCCGGCAGGGGTCCTACGAGCAGTACTTC
. 15 TRBD1 TRBJ1-3 TRBV20-1 CSARRGGGSGNTIYF TGCAGTGCTAGAAGAGGGGGCGGCTCTGGAAACACCATATATTTT
many 13 . TRBJ2-3 TRBV27 CASALGQPDTQYF TGTGCCAGCGCCCTCGGACAGCCAGATACGCAGTATTTT
few 12 . TRBJ2-7 TRBV29-1 CSVSSGRWEQYF TGCAGCGTTTCCTCCGGCCGCTGGGAGCAGTACTTC
few 14 . TRBJ1-2 TRBV20-1 CSARAEFRNYGYTF TGCAGTGCTAGAGCCGAGTTTAGGAACTATGGCTACACCTTC
many 17 . TRBJ2-5 TRBV2 CASSESPGSPGGETQYF TGTGCCAGCAGTGAATCGCCTGGCAGCCCGGGTGGGGAGACCCAGTACTTC
many 19 . TRBJ2-7 TRBV9 CASSVRPSVVFGESYEQYF TGTGCCAGCAGCGTACGGCCTAGCGTAGTTTTTGGGGAGTCCTACGAGCAGTACTTC
. 18 . TRBJ2-3 TRBV9 CASSVFEGGTYSTDTQYF TGTGCCAGCAGCGTGTTTGAGGGAGGAACGTATAGCACAGATACGCAGTATTTT
many 17 TRBD2 TRBJ2-1 TRBV7-2 CASSLGASGTSYNEQFF TGTGCCAGCAGCTTAGGGGCTAGCGGGACTTCCTACAATGAGCAGTTCTTC
many 15 . TRBJ2-2 TRBV9 CASSVGRGSTGELFF TGTGCCAGCAGCGTAGGACGGGGGAGCACCGGGGAGCTGTTTTTT
many 15 . TRBJ1-1 TRBV7-8 CASSLEVASNTEAFF TGTGCCAGCAGCTTAGAAGTCGCGTCGAACACTGAAGCTTTCTTT
many 14 . TRBJ2-1 TRBV7-2 CASTWQGIYNEQFF TGTGCCAGCACGTGGCAGGGGATCTACAATGAGCAGTTCTTC
. 16 TRBD2 TRBJ2-5 TRBV7-2 CASSLAGLAGRETQYF TGTGCCAGCAGCTTAGCGGGACTAGCGGGAAGGGAGACCCAGTACTTC
. 17 TRBD1 TRBJ2-7 TRBV27 CASSSHPGGQGAYEQHF TGTGCCAGCAGTTCCCACCCAGGGGGACAGGGGGCTTACGAGCAGCACTTC
few 15 TRBD2 TRBJ2-3 TRBV20-1 CSAREASGATDTQYF TGCAGTGCTAGAGAAGCTAGCGGGGCCACAGATACGCAGTATTTT
few 16 TRBD2 TRBJ2-7 TRBV7-9 CASSLVRAGVRHEQYF TGTGCCAGCAGCTTAGTTCGAGCGGGAGTTCGCCACGAGCAGTACTTC
. 16 TRBD2 TRBJ2-1 TRBV28 CASSDPSGISYNEQFF TGTGCCAGCAGCGACCCTAGCGGGATTTCCTACAATGAGCAGTTCTTC